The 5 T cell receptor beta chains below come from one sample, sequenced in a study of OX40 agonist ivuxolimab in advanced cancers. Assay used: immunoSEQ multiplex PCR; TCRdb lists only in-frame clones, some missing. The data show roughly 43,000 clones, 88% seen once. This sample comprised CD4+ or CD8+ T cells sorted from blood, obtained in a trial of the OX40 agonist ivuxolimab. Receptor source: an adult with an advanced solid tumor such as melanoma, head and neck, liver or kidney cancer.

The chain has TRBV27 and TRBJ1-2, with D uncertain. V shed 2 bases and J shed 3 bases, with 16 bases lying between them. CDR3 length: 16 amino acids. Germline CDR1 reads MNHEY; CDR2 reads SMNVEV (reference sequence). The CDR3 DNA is TGTGCCAGCAGTTTAATTCCGGTTAGAGGTGACTATGGCTACACCTTC. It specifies CASSLIPVRGDYGYTF.

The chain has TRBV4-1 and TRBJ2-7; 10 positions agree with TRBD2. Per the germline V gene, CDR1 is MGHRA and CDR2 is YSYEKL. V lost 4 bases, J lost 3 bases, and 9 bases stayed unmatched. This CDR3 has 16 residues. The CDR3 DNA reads TGCGCCAGCAGCCCCCAGGCGACTAGCGGGCTCTACGAGCAGTACTTC. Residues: CASSPQATSGLYEQYF.

The chain's CDR3 is CASTLGPIQLQETQYF. CDR3 sequence (DNA): TGTGCCAGCACCCTAGGACCTATACAACTCCAAGAGACCCAGTACTTC. The V gene is TRBV2, the J gene TRBJ2-5, with D uncertain. CDR3 length: 16 amino acids. In germline, CDR1 is SNHLY, CDR2 FYNNEI. V lost 7 bases, J lost 1 base, and 19 bases lay in between.

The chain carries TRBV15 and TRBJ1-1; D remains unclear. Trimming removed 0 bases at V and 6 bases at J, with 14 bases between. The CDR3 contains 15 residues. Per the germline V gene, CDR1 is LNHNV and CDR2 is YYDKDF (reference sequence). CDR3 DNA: TGTGCCACCAGCAGAGATGGAGGTAGTATGGCTGAAGCTTTCTTT. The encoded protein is CATSRDGGSMAEAFF.

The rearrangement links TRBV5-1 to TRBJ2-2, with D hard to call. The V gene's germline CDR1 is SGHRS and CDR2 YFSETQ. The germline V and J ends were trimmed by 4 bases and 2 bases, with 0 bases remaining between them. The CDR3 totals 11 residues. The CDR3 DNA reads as TGCGCCAGCAGCAACACCGGGGAGCTGTTTTTT. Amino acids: CASSNTGELFF.